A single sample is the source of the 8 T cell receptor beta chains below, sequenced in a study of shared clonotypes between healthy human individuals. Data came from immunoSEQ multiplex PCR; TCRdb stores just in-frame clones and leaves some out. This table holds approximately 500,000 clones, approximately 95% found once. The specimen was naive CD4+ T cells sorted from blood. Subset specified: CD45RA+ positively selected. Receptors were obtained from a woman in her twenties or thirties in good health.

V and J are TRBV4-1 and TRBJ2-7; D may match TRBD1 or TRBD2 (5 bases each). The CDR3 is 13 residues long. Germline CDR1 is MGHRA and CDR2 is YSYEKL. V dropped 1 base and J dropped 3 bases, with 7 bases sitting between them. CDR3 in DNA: TGCGCCAGCAGCCAAGGGGGGTTCTACGAGCAGTACTTC. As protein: CASSQGGFYEQYF.

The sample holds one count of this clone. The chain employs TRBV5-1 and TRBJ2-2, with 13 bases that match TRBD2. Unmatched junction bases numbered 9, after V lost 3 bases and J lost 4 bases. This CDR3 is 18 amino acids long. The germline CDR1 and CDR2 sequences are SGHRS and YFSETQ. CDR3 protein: CASSWGGLAGDPTGELFF. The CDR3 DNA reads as TGCGCCAGCAGCTGGGGCGGACTAGCGGGAGACCCCACCGGGGAGCTGTTTTTT.

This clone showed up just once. The CDR3 sequence: CASLDRDNNNYGYTF. Written as DNA, the CDR3 is TGCGCCAGCCTCGACAGGGACAACAATAACTATGGCTACACCTTC. The gene calls are TRBV5-1 and TRBJ1-2; TRBD1 agrees at 7 bases. V gave up 7 bases and J gave up 1 base; unmatched junction bases: 10. The CDR3 consists of 15 residues. Germline CDR1 SGHRS, CDR2 YFSETQ.

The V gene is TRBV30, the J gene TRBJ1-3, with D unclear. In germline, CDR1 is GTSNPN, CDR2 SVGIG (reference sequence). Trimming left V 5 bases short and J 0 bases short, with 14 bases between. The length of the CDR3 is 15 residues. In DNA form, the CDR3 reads TGTGCCTGGGACGTCGGAACAGACTCTGGAAACACCATATATTTT. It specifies CAWDVGTDSGNTIYF.

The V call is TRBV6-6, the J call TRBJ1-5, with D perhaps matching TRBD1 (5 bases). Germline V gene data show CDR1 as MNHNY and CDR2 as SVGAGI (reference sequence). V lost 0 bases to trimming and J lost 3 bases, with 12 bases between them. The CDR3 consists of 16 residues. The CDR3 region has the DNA TGTGCCAGCAGTTACTCGAAGGGGCAGACCAATCAGCCCCAGCATTTT. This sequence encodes CASSYSKGQTNQPQHF.

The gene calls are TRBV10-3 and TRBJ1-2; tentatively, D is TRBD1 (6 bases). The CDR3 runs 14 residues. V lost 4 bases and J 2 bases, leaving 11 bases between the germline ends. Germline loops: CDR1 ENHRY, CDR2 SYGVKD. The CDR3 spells CAISAPGQNYGYTF. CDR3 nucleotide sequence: TGTGCCATCAGTGCCCCTGGACAGAACTATGGCTACACCTTC.

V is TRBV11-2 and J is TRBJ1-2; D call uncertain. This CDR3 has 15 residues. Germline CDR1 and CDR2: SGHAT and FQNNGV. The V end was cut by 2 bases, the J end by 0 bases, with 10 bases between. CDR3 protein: CASSLSSPANYGYTF. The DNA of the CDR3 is TGTGCCAGCAGCTTAAGCAGTCCGGCTAACTATGGCTACACCTTC.

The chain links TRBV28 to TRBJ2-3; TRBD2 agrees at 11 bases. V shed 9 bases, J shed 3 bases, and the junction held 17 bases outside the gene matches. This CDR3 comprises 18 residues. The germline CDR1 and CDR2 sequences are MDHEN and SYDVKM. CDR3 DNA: TGTGCCAGTGACTCCGGGACTAGCGGCCCCCCGAGAACAGATACGCAGTATTTT. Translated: CASDSGTSGPPRTDTQYF.